The 9 T cell receptor beta chains presented below share a single source sample, sequenced in a study of OX40 agonist ivuxolimab in advanced cancers. Profiled with immunoSEQ multiplex PCR; TCRdb holds only in-frame clones, not every one. The sample holds 100,000 to 130,000 clones, approximately 90% seen once. The sample here was CD4+ or CD8+ T cells sorted from blood, taken in a trial of the OX40 agonist ivuxolimab. The receptors derive from an adult with an advanced solid tumor such as melanoma, head and neck, liver or kidney cancer.

The V and J genes are TRBV11-3 and TRBJ2-3, with D tentatively TRBD2 (6 bases). Trimming shortened V by 3 bases and J by 2 bases, and 9 bases separated the two germline ends. From germline, CDR1 is SGHNT and CDR2 YENEEA. The CDR3 runs to 14 residues. The CDR3 reads CASSLRGYTDTQYF. The DNA of the CDR3 is TGTGCCAGCAGCTTGCGGGGCTACACAGATACGCAGTATTTT.

V gene TRBV2 combines with J gene TRBJ1-4; D gene ambiguous. The CDR3 spans 15 residues. The germline V gene encodes CDR1 SNHLY and CDR2 FYNNEI. Trimming cost V 9 bases and J 0 bases, with 14 bases left between them. The CDR3 region has the DNA TGTGCCAGGCACAAGAGGCGGGCAACTAATGAAAAACTGTTTTTT. Translated: CARHKRRATNEKLFF.

This chain joins TRBV30 and TRBJ2-4; 7 bases fit TRBD1. CDR1 is GTSNPN, CDR2 SVGIG, per germline (reference sequence). This CDR3 spans 12 amino acids. Trimming at V came to 1 base and at J to 7 bases, leaving 1 base not matched to a gene. The CDR3 loop reads CAWSGQGNIQYF. The CDR3 nucleotides are TGTGCCTGGAGTGGACAGGGCAACATTCAGTACTTC.

The gene calls are TRBV2 and TRBJ2-1; no reliable D call. Trimming cost V 6 bases and J 7 bases, with 19 bases left between them. The CDR3 has 15 residues. Per the germline V gene, CDR1 is SNHLY and CDR2 is FYNNEI. CDR3 amino acids: CASRGLGSDRNEQFF. The DNA for the CDR3 is TGTGCCAGCAGGGGTTTGGGGTCCGATAGGAATGAGCAGTTCTTC.

V gene TRBV9 combines with J gene TRBJ2-5; D is uncertain. This CDR3 has 14 residues. Trimming pared 3 bases from V and 5 bases from J, leaving 14 bases between. From germline, CDR1 is SGDLS and CDR2 YYNGEE. DNA for the CDR3: TGTGCCAGCAGCGATCCACTTCTAGAGGAGACCCAGTACTTC. Its protein is CASSDPLLEETQYF.

The rearrangement joins TRBV19 to TRBJ1-4; D may be TRBD1 (5 bases). Germline V gene data show CDR1 as LNHDA and CDR2 as SQIVND (reference sequence). CDR3 size: 14 residues. Trimming took off 4 bases at V and 8 bases at J, with 14 bases between the two ends. The CDR3 is CASSTGPGREKLFF. For the CDR3, the DNA is TGTGCCAGTAGTACAGGGCCAGGACGGGAAAAACTGTTTTTT.

V and J are TRBV18 and TRBJ2-3, with 7 bases lining up with TRBD2. The J segment lost 2 bases and the V segment lost 3 bases, leaving 8 bases of the junction unmatched. Germline V gives CDR1 KGHSH, CDR2 LQKENI. The CDR3 is 16 residues long. In nucleotides, the CDR3 is TGTGCCAGCTCACCCGGTAATAGCGGGCACACAGATACGCAGTATTTT. This sequence encodes CASSPGNSGHTDTQYF.

The chain joins TRBV15 to TRBJ2-5; 10 bases are shared with TRBD2. The CDR3 contains 17 residues. The germline CDR1 and CDR2 sequences are LNHNV and YYDKDF (reference sequence). Trimming at V came to 0 bases and at J to 5 bases, leaving 9 bases not matched to a gene. The CDR3 DNA is TGTGCCACCAGCAGAGATTTTAGCGGGGGGTTGCGTGAGACCCAGTACTTC. Amino acid sequence: CATSRDFSGGLRETQYF.

This chain links TRBV6-5 with TRBJ2-7; D is unclear. V was cut by 5 bases and J by 4 bases, with 6 bases left in between. The CDR3 totals 11 residues. Germline V gene data show CDR1 as MNHEY and CDR2 as SVGAGI. Written as DNA, the CDR3 is TGTGCCAGCAGTGGGGTGTACGAGCAGTACTTC. Its protein is CASSGVYEQYF.